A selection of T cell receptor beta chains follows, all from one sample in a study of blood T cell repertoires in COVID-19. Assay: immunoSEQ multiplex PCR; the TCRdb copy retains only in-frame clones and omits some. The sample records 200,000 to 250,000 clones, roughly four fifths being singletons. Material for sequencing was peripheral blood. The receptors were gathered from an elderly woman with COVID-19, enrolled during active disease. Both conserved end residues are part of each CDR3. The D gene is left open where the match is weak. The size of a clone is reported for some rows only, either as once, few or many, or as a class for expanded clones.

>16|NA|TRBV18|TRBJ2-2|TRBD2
CASSSGLAGVSGELFF
TGTGCCAGCTCATCGGGACTAGCGGGAGTTTCCGGGGAGCTGTTTTTT
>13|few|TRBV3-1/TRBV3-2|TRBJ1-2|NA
CASSQGGYYGYTF
TGTGCCAGCAGCCAAGGTGGCTACTATGGCTACACCTTC
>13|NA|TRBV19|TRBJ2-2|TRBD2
CATSGRDTGELFF
TGTGCCACCAGCGGGAGAGACACCGGGGAGCTGTTTTTT
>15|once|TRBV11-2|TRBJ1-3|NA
CASRRARGSGNTIYF
TGTGCCAGCAGGCGAGCCCGGGGCTCTGGAAACACCATATATTTT
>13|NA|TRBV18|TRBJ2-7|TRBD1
CASSPGQGDEQYF
TGTGCCAGCTCACCTGGACAGGGTGACGAGCAGTACTTC
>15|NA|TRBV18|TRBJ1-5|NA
CASSPTGRSNQPQHF
TGTGCCAGCTCACCAACGGGTAGGAGCAATCAGCCCCAGCATTTT
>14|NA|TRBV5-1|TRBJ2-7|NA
CASSLRGQPLEQYF
TGCGCCAGCAGCTTAAGAGGGCAGCCCCTCGAGCAGTACTTC
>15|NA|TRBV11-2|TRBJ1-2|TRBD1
CASSRGQDRLYGYTF
TGTGCCAGCAGCCGGGGACAGGACCGCCTCTATGGCTACACCTTC
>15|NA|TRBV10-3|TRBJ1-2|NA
CASQDLVAVAYGYTF
TGTGCCAGCCAAGATCTCGTCGCGGTCGCCTATGGCTACACCTTC
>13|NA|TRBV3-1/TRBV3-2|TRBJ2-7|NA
CASSQGGFSEQYF
TGTGCCAGCAGCCAGGGAGGTTTTAGCGAGCAGTACTTC
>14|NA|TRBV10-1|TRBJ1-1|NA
CASSASTGNTEAFF
TGCGCCAGCAGTGCCTCGACAGGGAACACTGAAGCTTTCTTT
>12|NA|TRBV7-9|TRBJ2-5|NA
CASSFTTETQYF
TGTGCCAGCAGCTTCACTACGGAGACCCAGTACTTC
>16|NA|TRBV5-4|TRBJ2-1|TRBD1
CASSSTGGRYNNEQFF
TGTGCCAGCAGCTCTACAGGGGGCCGTTATAATAATGAGCAGTTCTTC
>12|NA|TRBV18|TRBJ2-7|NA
CASSPSSDEQYF
TGTGCCAGCTCACCGTCCTCCGACGAGCAGTACTTC
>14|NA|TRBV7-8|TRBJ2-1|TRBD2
CASTLGGGYNEQFF
TGTGCCAGCACCTTGGGGGGGGGCTACAATGAGCAGTTCTTC
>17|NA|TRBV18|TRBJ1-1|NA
CASSPDIIRTENTEAFF
TGTGCCAGCTCACCCGATATTATACGGACAGAGAACACTGAAGCTTTCTTT
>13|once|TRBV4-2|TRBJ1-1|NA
CASSQETRGPPFF
TGTGCCAGCAGCCAAGAGACTAGGGGACCGCCTTTCTTT
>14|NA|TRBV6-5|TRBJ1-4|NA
CASSYARPNEKLFF
TGTGCCAGCAGTTACGCGCGGCCTAATGAAAAACTGTTTTTT
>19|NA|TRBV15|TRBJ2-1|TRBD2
CATSRAPGTSGSGIPEQFF
TGTGCCACCAGCAGAGCCCCGGGGACTAGCGGGAGCGGCATCCCTGAGCAGTTCTTC
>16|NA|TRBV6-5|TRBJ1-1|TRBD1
CASSYSRTGGITEAFF
TGTGCCAGCAGTTACTCCCGGACAGGGGGCATCACTGAAGCTTTCTTT
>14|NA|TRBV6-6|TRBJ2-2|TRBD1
CASSDRGEAGELFF
TGTGCCAGCAGCGACAGGGGGGAAGCCGGGGAGCTGTTTTTT
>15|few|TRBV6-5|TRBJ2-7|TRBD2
CASRTSGRSSYEQYF
TGTGCCAGCAGAACTAGCGGGAGGAGTTCCTACGAGCAGTACTTC
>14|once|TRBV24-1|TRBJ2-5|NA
CATSVKGRSETQYF
TGTGCCACCAGTGTGAAGGGGCGCTCAGAGACCCAGTACTTC
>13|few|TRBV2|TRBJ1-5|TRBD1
CASSEYAGTEKHF
TGTGCCAGCAGTGAATACGCCGGGACAGAGAAGCATTTT
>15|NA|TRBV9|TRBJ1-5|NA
CASSAGTSRGQPQHF
TGTGCCAGCAGCGCCGGGACTTCCCGAGGTCAGCCCCAGCATTTT
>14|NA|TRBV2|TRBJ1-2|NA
CASSEEGRSYGYTF
TGTGCCAGCAGTGAAGAGGGGCGCTCCTATGGCTACACCTTC
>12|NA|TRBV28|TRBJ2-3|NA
CASSPYTDTQYF
TGTGCCAGCAGTCCCTACACAGATACGCAGTATTTT
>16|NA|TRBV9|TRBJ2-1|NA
CASSVAGSYLSNEQFF
TGTGCCAGCAGCGTAGCTGGTAGCTACCTGTCCAATGAGCAGTTCTTC
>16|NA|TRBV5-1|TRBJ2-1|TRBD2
CASSLAGSGVYNEQFF
TGCGCCAGCAGCTTGGCCGGTAGCGGGGTCTACAATGAGCAGTTCTTC
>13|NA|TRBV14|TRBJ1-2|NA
CASSLGQYYGYTF
TGTGCCAGCAGCCTCGGACAGTACTATGGCTACACCTTC
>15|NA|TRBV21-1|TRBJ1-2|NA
CASSKRGTTVYGYTF
TGTGCCAGCAGCAAGCGGGGGACAACGGTCTATGGCTACACCTTC
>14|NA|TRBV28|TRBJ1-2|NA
CASSSKTGTYGYTF
TGTGCCAGCAGTTCCAAGACAGGAACCTATGGCTACACCTTC
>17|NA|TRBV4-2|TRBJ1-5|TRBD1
CASSQDPGQGAYQPQHF
TGTGCCAGCAGCCAAGACCCGGGACAGGGGGCCTATCAGCCCCAGCATTTT
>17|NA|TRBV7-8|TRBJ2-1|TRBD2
CASSEPDSGGSYNEQFF
TGTGCCAGCAGCGAACCCGATAGCGGGGGCTCCTACAATGAGCAGTTCTTC
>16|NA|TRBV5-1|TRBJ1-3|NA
CASSLGPLGARNTIYF
TGCGCCAGCAGCTTGGGCCCCCTAGGGGCCCGAAACACCATATATTTT
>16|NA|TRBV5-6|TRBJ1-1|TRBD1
CASSVGQGMGGTEAFF
TGTGCTAGCAGCGTCGGACAGGGGATGGGTGGGACTGAAGCTTTCTTT
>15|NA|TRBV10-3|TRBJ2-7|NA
CAISDDTLSTYEQYF
TGTGCCATCAGTGACGACACCTTATCGACCTACGAGCAGTACTTC
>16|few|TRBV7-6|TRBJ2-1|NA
CASSLDPPSSYNEQFF
TGTGCCAGCAGCTTAGACCCACCGAGCTCCTACAATGAGCAGTTCTTC
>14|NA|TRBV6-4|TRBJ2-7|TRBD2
CASSGTSGVYEQYF
TGTGCCAGCAGTGGGACTAGCGGGGTCTACGAGCAGTACTTC
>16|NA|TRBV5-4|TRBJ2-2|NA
CASSLGALENSGELFF
TGTGCCAGCAGCTTGGGAGCCCTGGAGAATAGCGGGGAGCTGTTTTTT
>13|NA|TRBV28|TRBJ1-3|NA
CASSLVRGNTIYF
TGTGCCAGCAGTTTGGTGCGGGGAAACACCATATATTTT
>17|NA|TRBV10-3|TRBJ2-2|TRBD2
CAISESGRGPMAGELFF
TGTGCCATCAGTGAGTCGGGGAGGGGCCCGATGGCCGGGGAGCTGTTTTTT
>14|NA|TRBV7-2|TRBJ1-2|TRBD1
CASSLHGTGNGYTF
TGTGCCAGCAGCTTACACGGGACAGGGAATGGCTACACCTTC
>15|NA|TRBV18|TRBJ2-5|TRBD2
CASSPKAGGVETQYF
TGTGCCAGCTCACCAAAAGCGGGAGGGGTAGAGACCCAGTACTTC
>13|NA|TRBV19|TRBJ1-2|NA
CASSDRQDYGYTF
TGTGCCAGTAGTGACAGGCAAGATTATGGCTACACCTTC
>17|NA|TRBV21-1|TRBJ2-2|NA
CASTLPAEPGGTGELFF
TGTGCCAGCACCCTCCCGGCCGAACCGGGGGGCACCGGGGAGCTGTTTTTT
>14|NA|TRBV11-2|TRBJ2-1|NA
CASSLELVYNEQFF
TGTGCCAGCAGCTTAGAGCTAGTCTACAATGAGCAGTTCTTC
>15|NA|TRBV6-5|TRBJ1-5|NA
CASSFRRDYEQPQHF
TGTGCCAGCAGTTTTAGACGGGACTATGAACAGCCCCAGCATTTT
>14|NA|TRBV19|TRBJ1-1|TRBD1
CASTQTGGGTEAFF
TGTGCCAGTACCCAAACAGGGGGAGGGACTGAAGCTTTCTTT
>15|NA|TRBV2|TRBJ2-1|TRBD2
CASRPGTSGMNEQFF
TGTGCCAGCCGCCCCGGGACTAGCGGGATGAATGAGCAGTTCTTC
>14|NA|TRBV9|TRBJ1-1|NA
CASSVGGVNTEAFF
TGTGCCAGCAGCGTAGGGGGGGTGAACACTGAAGCTTTCTTT
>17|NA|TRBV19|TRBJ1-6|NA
CASSEGDRLLYNSPLHF
TGTGCCAGTAGTGAGGGTGACAGGCTCCTATATAATTCACCCCTCCACTTT